The 31 T cell receptor beta chains given below trace back to one sample, sequenced in a study of CD8+ T cells in alopecia areata. cDNA prepared by RNA extraction and subsequent reverse transcription served as the template for sequencing. Measured with immunoSEQ multiplex PCR; TCRdb has only the in-frame clones, and not every one. The table has some 170,000 clones, 63% seen once. The sample in question was CD4+ T cells sorted from blood, obtained at week 0. Every receptor here comes from a human donor with alopecia areata.

The chain couples TRBV7-9 to TRBJ2-6, with D possibly matching TRBD1 (5 bases). The CDR3 runs to 18 residues. CDR1 is SEHNR, CDR2 FQNEAQ, per germline (reference sequence). Trimming shortened V by 2 bases and J by 4 bases, and 18 bases separated the two germline ends. This CDR3 reads CASSLNPVGVTGANVLTF. The CDR3 nucleotides read TGTGCCAGCAGCTTAAACCCCGTAGGGGTAACAGGGGCCAACGTCCTGACTTTC.

The rearrangement joins TRBV29-1 to TRBJ2-3, with TRBD2 matching 7 bases. Trimming cost V 6 bases and J 5 bases; bases outside gene matches: 8. The CDR3 length is 13 residues. CDR1 and CDR2 from the germline V gene are SQVTM and ANQGSEA. CDR3 in DNA: TGCAGCGTGTCGCGGGGGAGGCAAGATACGCAGTATTTT. Translated: CSVSRGRQDTQYF.

This chain joins TRBV9 and TRBJ2-3; 13 bases map to TRBD2. Trimming removed 4 bases from V and 1 base from J; junction bases left unmatched: 3. The germline gives CDR1 SGDLS, CDR2 YYNGEE. The CDR3 has 16 residues. The CDR3, as DNA: TGTGCCAGCAGCTCGGGACTAGCGGGACGCACAGATACGCAGTATTTT. Translating it yields CASSSGLAGRTDTQYF.

J is TRBJ1-1 and V is TRBV29-1; a possible D gene is TRBD1 (5 bases). There are 13 residues in the CDR3. Germline V gene sequence: CDR1 SQVTM, CDR2 ANQGSEA. The ends were cut back, 3 bases at V and 6 bases at J, with 14 bases in the middle. The chain's CDR3 is CSVEGRHNPEAFF. In nucleotides, the CDR3 is TGCAGCGTTGAGGGACGACATAACCCTGAAGCTTTCTTT.

About this clone itself: The sample carries other DNA sequences with the same CDR3. The J gene is TRBJ1-5, the V gene TRBV5-1, with D possibly matching TRBD1 (5 bases). Between the trimmed V and J ends, which lost 1 base and 7 bases, there was a span of 12 bases. This CDR3 spans 14 amino acids. The germline CDR1 and CDR2 sequences are SGHRS and YFSETQ. The CDR3 nucleotides are TGCGCCAGCAGCTTGTCATCTGGGGGACAGCCCCAGCATTTT. Its protein product is CASSLSSGGQPQHF.

The V and J genes are TRBV9 and TRBJ1-1; D remains unclear. CDR1 and CDR2 from the germline V gene are SGDLS and YYNGEE. Between the trimmed V and J ends, which lost 3 bases and 0 bases, there was a span of 6 bases. The CDR3 totals 13 residues. The chain's CDR3 is CASSGRVNTEAFF. For the CDR3, the DNA is TGTGCCAGCAGCGGACGGGTGAACACTGAAGCTTTCTTT.

The rearrangement joins TRBV2 to TRBJ2-5, with unresolved D. V was trimmed by 4 bases and J by 4 bases, leaving 10 bases between them. The length of the CDR3 is 13 residues. CDR1 and CDR2 (germline): SNHLY, FYNNEI. The CDR3 DNA follows: TGTGCCAGCAGTGTTCCTAATCGAGAGACCCAGTACTTC. Translating gives CASSVPNRETQYF.

The chain combines TRBV4-3 with TRBJ1-2; the D is unclear. There are 15 residues in the CDR3. Trimming took off 0 bases at V and 4 bases at J, with 12 bases between the two ends. Germline CDR1 and CDR2: LGHNA and YSLEER. CDR3 in amino acids: CASSQDIQDRYGYTF. CDR3 nucleotides: TGCGCCAGCAGCCAAGATATCCAGGACCGCTATGGCTACACCTTC.

This chain links TRBV6-5 with TRBJ1-5, with unresolved D. The germline gives CDR1 MNHEY, CDR2 SVGAGI. Trimming left V 5 bases short and J 2 bases short, with 10 bases between. The CDR3 consists of 14 residues. CDR3 protein: CASSRDAGNQPQHF. CDR3 nucleotides: TGTGCCAGCAGTAGGGATGCGGGCAATCAGCCCCAGCATTTT.

The V gene is TRBV6-5, the J gene TRBJ1-1; a possible D gene is TRBD1 (5 bases). V lost 0 bases, J lost 0 bases, and 11 bases lay in between. The germline CDR1 and CDR2 sequences are MNHEY and SVGAGI. The CDR3 has 16 residues. CDR3 sequence: CASSYSAGLMNTEAFF. For the CDR3, the DNA is TGTGCCAGCAGTTACTCAGCAGGGTTGATGAACACTGAAGCTTTCTTT.

A single count supports this clone. This chain connects TRBV30 to TRBJ1-1; D is possibly TRBD1 (5 bases). The V end lost 5 bases, the J end lost 8 bases, and 15 bases lay between the germline ends. CDR1 is GTSNPN, CDR2 SVGIG, per germline (reference sequence). The CDR3 length is 12 residues. The CDR3: CAWDQGAEEAFF. CDR3 sequence (DNA): TGTGCCTGGGACCAGGGAGCCGAAGAAGCTTTCTTT.

CDR3 sequence (DNA): TGTGCCAGCAGCGAGGGCTTTGGCTACACCTTC. Translated, it gives CASSEGFGYTF. V usage is TRBV11-2 and J usage is TRBJ1-2; no clear D. The CDR3 loop spans 11 amino acids. Germline CDR1 is SGHAT and CDR2 is FQNNGV. Deletions cut 5 bases from V and 7 bases from J, with 8 bases between.

In nucleotides, the CDR3 is TGTGCCTGGAGCGGCCTATGGGGAAAAACCTACGAGCAGTACTTC. It yields the protein CAWSGLWGKTYEQYF. The chain recombines TRBV30 with TRBJ2-7; D is ambiguous. CDR1 and CDR2 from the germline V gene are GTSNPN and SVGIG (reference sequence). Trimming shortened V by 3 bases and J by 2 bases, and 17 bases separated the two germline ends. The CDR3 is 15 residues long.

CDR3 nucleotide sequence: TGTGCCAGCAGCCCGGACGGGACGAAGGGCTACACCTTC. Translated: CASSPDGTKGYTF. The chain employs TRBV5-6 and TRBJ1-2, with TRBD1 as a possible D gene (5 bases). Germline loops: CDR1 SGHDT, CDR2 YYEEEE. V was shortened by 4 bases and J by 8 bases, with 15 bases between the two germline ends. This CDR3 region has 13 residues.

Details on this clone: The junction shows a germline mismatch at one end, possibly a read error. This chain joins TRBV20-1 and TRBJ1-6; D unresolved. Germline V gives CDR1 DFQATT, CDR2 SNEGSKA (reference sequence). The CDR3 is 11 amino acids. This chain's CDR3 is CSARVGSISIF. The CDR3 DNA reads as TGCAGTGCTAGAGTAGGGTCGATCTCCATATTT.

The chain uses TRBV29-1 and TRBJ1-1; TRBD1 is a possible D gene (5 bases). V lost 6 bases, J lost 11 bases, and 25 bases lay in between. Germline V gene sequence: CDR1 SQVTM, CDR2 ANQGSEA. The CDR3 sequence is 14 residues long. The CDR3 is CSVGGVAAVELAFF. In nucleotides, the CDR3 is TGCAGCGTGGGGGGAGTGGCAGCAGTAGAATTGGCTTTCTTT.

Regarding this clone: This may come from a read error, since a much larger clone is one base off. The J gene is TRBJ2-7, the V gene TRBV14; D ambiguous. In germline, CDR1 is SGHDN, CDR2 FVKESK. V shed 0 bases and J shed 4 bases, with 1 base lying between them. The CDR3 length is 11 residues. In DNA, the CDR3 is TGTGCCAGCAGCCAAGAGTACGAGCAGTACTTC. Translating gives CASSQEYEQYF. The full variable domain, its missing parts supplied by reference TRBV14 and TRBJ2-7, is EAGVTQFPSHSVIEKGQTVTLRCDPISGHDNLYWYRRVMGKEIKFLLHFVKESKQDESGMPNNRFLAERTGGTYSTLKVQPAELEDSGVYFCASSQEYEQYFGPGTRLTVT.

The V call is TRBV7-2, the J call TRBJ1-1, with 8 nucleotides matching TRBD1. V shed 1 base, J shed 0 bases, and the junction held 1 base outside the gene matches. Germline assignment: CDR1 SGHTA and CDR2 FQGNSA. This CDR3 region has 15 residues. CDR3 protein: CASSLGTGMNTEAFF. The CDR3 nucleotides are TGTGCCAGCAGCTTAGGGACAGGGATGAACACTGAAGCTTTCTTT. Combining the CDR3 with reference TRBV7-2 and TRBJ1-1 gives the whole variable domain GAGVSQSPSNKVTEKGKDVELRCDPISGHTALYWYRQSLGQGLEFLIYFQGNSAPDKSGLPSDRFSAERTGGSVSTLTIQRTQQEDSAVYLCASSLGTGMNTEAFFGQGTRLTVV.

This clone was recorded a few times. The gene calls are TRBV30 and TRBJ1-1; D is uncertain. There are 13 residues in the CDR3. The V gene's germline CDR1 is GTSNPN and CDR2 SVGIG (reference sequence). Trimming stripped 1 base from V and 5 bases from J, with 11 bases between. The CDR3 loop is CAWSEARGTEAFF. DNA for the CDR3: TGTGCCTGGAGTGAGGCTCGGGGTACTGAAGCTTTCTTT.

The chain employs TRBV2 and TRBJ1-2; D is possibly TRBD1 (5 bases). From germline, CDR1 is SNHLY and CDR2 FYNNEI. The CDR3 has 14 amino acids. V was cut by 5 bases and J by 3 bases, with 13 bases left in between. CDR3 sequence: CASSPFVGDYGYTF. The CDR3 DNA reads TGTGCCAGCAGTCCCTTCGTAGGGGACTATGGCTACACCTTC.

The rearrangement joins TRBV10-3 to TRBJ1-2; a weak D match, TRBD1 (6 bases). V lost 10 bases and J 6 bases, leaving 12 bases between the germline ends. The CDR3 spans 11 residues. Germline V CDR1 and CDR2: ENHRY, SYGVKD. The CDR3 DNA reads as TGTGCCACCCAGGGGCCAGATGGCTACACCTTC. Translating it yields CATQGPDGYTF.

As DNA, the CDR3 is TGTGCCAGCGGCAGGGCCCCCTACAATGAGCAGTTCTTC. The encoded protein is CASGRAPYNEQFF. This rearrangement joins TRBV27 to TRBJ2-1, with D perhaps matching TRBD1 (5 bases). CDR1 and CDR2 from the germline V gene are MNHEY and SMNVEV (reference sequence). The CDR3 totals 13 residues. Trimming removed 8 bases at V and 2 bases at J, with 10 bases between.

This clone was counted a few times. The sample carries other DNA sequences with the same CDR3. The chain employs TRBV9 and TRBJ2-3; the D gene is possibly TRBD2 (5 bases). Germline CDR1 and CDR2: SGDLS and YYNGEE. The CDR3 spans 15 residues. V lost 0 bases and J lost 0, with 8 bases in between. This CDR3 reads CASSVAGGSTDTQYF. In DNA form, the CDR3 reads TGTGCCAGCAGCGTAGCTGGAGGAAGCACAGATACGCAGTATTTT.

This clone was picked up a small number of times. V is TRBV28 and J is TRBJ1-1; D is unclear. Trimming shortened V by 1 base and J by 0 bases, and 3 bases separated the two germline ends. Per the germline V gene, CDR1 is MDHEN and CDR2 is SYDVKM. The CDR3 contains 13 residues. The CDR3 is CASSLSVNTEAFF. In DNA, the CDR3 is TGTGCCAGCAGTTTATCAGTGAACACTGAAGCTTTCTTT.

The CDR3 DNA is TGTGCCTGGAGTGTGGTGGGGAACACTGAAGCTTTCTTT. Encoded protein: CAWSVVGNTEAFF. V gene TRBV30 combines with J gene TRBJ1-1; no firm D call. V lost 0 bases and J lost 1, with 6 bases in between. There are 13 residues in the CDR3. CDR1 and CDR2 from the germline V gene are GTSNPN and SVGIG (reference sequence).

The chain combines TRBV30 with TRBJ2-3, with a weak D call TRBD2 (5 bases). Germline values: CDR1 GTSNPN, CDR2 SVGIG (reference sequence). Trimming took 1 base from V and 6 from J, leaving 14 bases between them. The CDR3 totals 14 residues. This CDR3 is CAWSAILGWDTQYF. The CDR3 DNA sequence: TGTGCCTGGAGTGCGATACTAGGGTGGGATACGCAGTATTTT.

V gene TRBV7-2 combines with J gene TRBJ2-3; D gene ambiguous. Trimming removed 5 bases from V and 3 bases from J, with 6 bases in between. Germline loops: CDR1 SGHTA, CDR2 FQGNSA. The CDR3 has 12 residues. CDR3 in DNA: TGTGCCAGCAGCCTCCAAACAGATACGCAGTATTTT. Translation: CASSLQTDTQYF.

The gene calls are TRBV2 and TRBJ1-6; TRBD1 is a possible D gene (6 bases). Germline V gene data show CDR1 as SNHLY and CDR2 as FYNNEI. There are 14 residues in the CDR3. Trimming pared 7 bases from V and 7 bases from J, leaving 14 bases between. DNA for the CDR3: TGTGCCAGCACCAGGACAGACTCAAATTCACCCCTCCACTTT. This sequence encodes CASTRTDSNSPLHF.

The chain joins TRBV6-5 to TRBJ2-7; 12 bases line up with TRBD2. From germline, CDR1 is MNHEY and CDR2 SVGAGI. V trimming: 6 bases; J trimming: 3 bases; junction bases outside the gene matches: 6. The CDR3 is 15 amino acids. The CDR3 reads CASRATTSGGYEQYF. CDR3 bases: TGTGCCAGCAGAGCCACGACTAGCGGGGGCTACGAGCAGTACTTC.

This clone showed up just a few times. This chain links TRBV30 with TRBJ1-4, with a tentative D call TRBD1 (5 bases). V was trimmed by 8 bases and J by 4 bases, leaving 8 bases between them. This CDR3 contains 11 residues. Germline CDR1 GTSNPN, CDR2 SVGIG (reference sequence). The CDR3 region has the DNA TGTGCCGGGACGGATAATGAAAAACTGTTTTTT. Its translation: CAGTDNEKLFF.

This clone was picked up a small number of times. The gene calls are TRBV19 and TRBJ2-2; D might be TRBD1 or TRBD2, each matching 5 bases. V lost 7 bases and J 4 bases, leaving 13 bases between the germline ends. The CDR3 length is 14 residues. Germline lookup yields CDR1 LNHDA and CDR2 SQIVND (reference sequence). The CDR3 is CASTLGPSTGELFF. DNA for the CDR3: TGTGCCAGTACCCTGGGACCCTCCACCGGGGAGCTGTTTTTT.